Listed below are T cell receptor beta chains from one sample, sequenced in a study of identifying expanded T cells in peripheral blood. Clones were sequenced by immunoSEQ multiplex PCR, and TCRdb holds only the in-frame ones, with some missing. The table has some 100,000 clones, 80% to 90% seen once. Sequenced material: blood. The receptors were sampled from a person aged 18 to 75 in good health. CDR3s include the opening cysteine and the closing phenylalanine or tryptophan. A D gene is named only where the DNA matches it firmly. Rows may omit the clone size; those that give it use once, few, many or a size class.

clone size: once
V gene: TRBV30
J gene: TRBJ2-3
D gene: TRBD1
CDR3 protein: CAWRGPGQGVVDTQYF
CDR3 DNA: TGTGCCTGGAGGGGACCGGGACAGGGAGTCGTAGATACGCAGTATTTT

clone size: NA
V gene: TRBV19
J gene: TRBJ1-1
D gene: NA
CDR3 protein: CASSTYLGANTEAFF
CDR3 DNA: TGTGCCAGTAGTACGTACTTGGGAGCGAACACTGAAGCTTTCTTT

clone size: NA
V gene: TRBV4-1
J gene: TRBJ2-5
D gene: TRBD1
CDR3 protein: CASSQMWTGGVETQYF
CDR3 DNA: TGCGCCAGCAGCCAAATGTGGACAGGGGGAGTAGAGACCCAGTACTTC

clone size: NA
V gene: TRBV5-6
J gene: TRBJ2-3
D gene: TRBD2
CDR3 protein: CASSRRTSGSFTDTQYF
CDR3 DNA: TGTGCCAGCAGCCGGAGGACTAGCGGGAGTTTCACAGATACGCAGTATTTT

clone size: NA
V gene: TRBV4-2
J gene: TRBJ2-2
D gene: NA
CDR3 protein: CASSQDWQGRNTGELFF
CDR3 DNA: TGTGCCAGCAGCCAAGATTGGCAGGGCCGTAACACCGGGGAGCTGTTTTTT

clone size: NA
V gene: TRBV4-3
J gene: TRBJ2-6
D gene: NA
CDR3 protein: CASSQDRANVLTF
CDR3 DNA: TGCGCCAGCAGCCAAGATAGGGCCAACGTCCTGACTTTC

clone size: few
V gene: TRBV6-1
J gene: TRBJ1-2
D gene: NA
CDR3 protein: CASPRGPDNYGYTF
CDR3 DNA: TGTGCCAGCCCCAGGGGACCCGATAACTATGGCTACACCTTC

clone size: NA
V gene: TRBV7-2
J gene: TRBJ2-1
D gene: TRBD2
CDR3 protein: CASSLMASGRAGEQFF
CDR3 DNA: TGTGCCAGCAGCTTAATGGCTAGCGGGAGGGCAGGTGAGCAGTTCTTC

clone size: NA
V gene: TRBV13
J gene: TRBJ2-7
D gene: TRBD1
CDR3 protein: CASSLYLTGDGPYEQYF
CDR3 DNA: TGTGCCAGCAGCTTATACCTCACAGGGGATGGTCCCTACGAGCAGTACTTC

clone size: NA
V gene: TRBV7-2
J gene: TRBJ2-1
D gene: NA
CDR3 protein: CASSLGPGVTNEQFF
CDR3 DNA: TGTGCCAGCAGCTTAGGACCGGGAGTGACCAATGAGCAGTTCTTC

clone size: NA
V gene: TRBV6-6
J gene: TRBJ2-3
D gene: TRBD1
CDR3 protein: CASRDRSLGGDTQYF
CDR3 DNA: TGTGCCAGCAGGGACAGGTCGCTTGGCGGGGATACGCAGTATTTT

clone size: NA
V gene: TRBV4-3
J gene: TRBJ1-1
D gene: NA
CDR3 protein: CASSQGFKNTAFF
CDR3 DNA: TGCGCCAGCAGCCAAGGTTTCAAAAACACAGCTTTCTTT

clone size: NA
V gene: TRBV27
J gene: TRBJ2-7
D gene: NA
CDR3 protein: CASSAAGGLYEQYF
CDR3 DNA: TGTGCCAGCAGTGCCGCCGGGGGTCTATACGAGCAGTACTTC

clone size: NA
V gene: TRBV5-4
J gene: TRBJ1-2
D gene: NA
CDR3 protein: CASSLWLPGRTANYGYTF
CDR3 DNA: TGTGCCAGCAGCTTATGGCTGCCGGGACGGACTGCTAACTATGGCTACACCTTC

clone size: NA
V gene: TRBV12-2
J gene: TRBJ2-2
D gene: NA
CDR3 protein: CASRRRGFF
CDR3 DNA: TGTGCAAGTCGCCGAAGGGGGTTTTTT

clone size: NA
V gene: TRBV30
J gene: TRBJ2-1
D gene: NA
CDR3 protein: CACLRDISNEQFF
CDR3 DNA: TGTGCCTGCCTCCGGGACATTTCCAATGAGCAGTTCTTC

clone size: NA
V gene: TRBV7-3
J gene: TRBJ2-2
D gene: TRBD2
CDR3 protein: CASSSTGLAGEHGELFF
CDR3 DNA: TGTGCCAGCAGCTCGACGGGACTAGCGGGAGAGCACGGGGAGCTGTTTTTT

clone size: NA
V gene: TRBV5-4
J gene: TRBJ2-5
D gene: TRBD1
CDR3 protein: CASSPRQGRETQYF
CDR3 DNA: TGTGCCAGCAGCCCACGACAGGGGCGGGAGACCCAGTACTTC

clone size: NA
V gene: TRBV30
J gene: TRBJ2-2
D gene: NA
CDR3 protein: CAWSPKWAGLRSGELFF
CDR3 DNA: TGTGCCTGGTCGCCAAAGTGGGCAGGGCTGAGATCCGGGGAGCTGTTTTTT

clone size: once
V gene: TRBV2
J gene: TRBJ2-6
D gene: NA
CDR3 protein: CASSPRGSGANVLTF
CDR3 DNA: TGTGCCAGCAGTCCCCGGGGCTCTGGGGCCAACGTCCTGACTTTC

clone size: NA
V gene: TRBV9
J gene: TRBJ1-6
D gene: TRBD1
CDR3 protein: CASSRGDSPLHF
CDR3 DNA: TGTGCCAGCTCCAGGGGGGATTCACCCCTCCACTTT

clone size: NA
V gene: TRBV2
J gene: TRBJ1-1
D gene: NA
CDR3 protein: CASTPRTANNGGTEAFF
CDR3 DNA: TGTGCCAGCACTCCCCGGACAGCAAATAACGGAGGCACTGAAGCTTTCTTT

clone size: NA
V gene: TRBV15
J gene: TRBJ1-3
D gene: NA
CDR3 protein: CATSRDQDSPGNTIYF
CDR3 DNA: TGTGCCACCAGCAGAGATCAGGACAGTCCTGGAAACACCATATATTTT

clone size: once
V gene: TRBV10-3
J gene: TRBJ2-7
D gene: TRBD2
CDR3 protein: CAISWEGSGAYEQYF
CDR3 DNA: TGTGCCATCAGTTGGGAGGGTAGCGGGGCCTACGAGCAGTACTTC

clone size: NA
V gene: TRBV5-6
J gene: TRBJ2-5
D gene: NA
CDR3 protein: CASSFGRTEGTQYF
CDR3 DNA: TGTGCCAGCAGCTTTGGTCGGACCGAGGGAACCCAGTACTTC

clone size: few
V gene: TRBV5-1
J gene: TRBJ1-2
D gene: NA
CDR3 protein: CASTDRVSGYTF
CDR3 DNA: TGCGCCAGCACCGATCGGGTGAGTGGCTACACCTTC

clone size: few
V gene: TRBV28
J gene: TRBJ2-3
D gene: NA
CDR3 protein: CASSKPLSGTDTQYF
CDR3 DNA: TGTGCCAGCAGCAAACCCTTATCTGGCACAGATACGCAGTATTTT

clone size: NA
V gene: TRBV5-1
J gene: TRBJ2-1
D gene: NA
CDR3 protein: CASATWPGGYNEQFF
CDR3 DNA: TGCGCCAGCGCGACCTGGCCGGGCGGTTACAATGAGCAGTTCTTC

clone size: NA
V gene: TRBV7-8
J gene: TRBJ2-5
D gene: NA
CDR3 protein: CASSLDRVSETQYF
CDR3 DNA: TGTGCCAGCAGCTTAGACAGGGTGTCAGAGACCCAGTACTTC

clone size: NA
V gene: TRBV19
J gene: TRBJ1-5
D gene: TRBD1
CDR3 protein: CASSIEGTGWANQPQHF
CDR3 DNA: TGTGCCAGTAGTATAGAAGGGACAGGGTGGGCCAATCAGCCCCAGCATTTT

clone size: NA
V gene: TRBV7-2
J gene: TRBJ2-2
D gene: TRBD2
CDR3 protein: CASSSGLAGTTGELFF
CDR3 DNA: TGTGCCAGCAGCTCCGGACTAGCGGGAACAACCGGGGAGCTGTTTTTT